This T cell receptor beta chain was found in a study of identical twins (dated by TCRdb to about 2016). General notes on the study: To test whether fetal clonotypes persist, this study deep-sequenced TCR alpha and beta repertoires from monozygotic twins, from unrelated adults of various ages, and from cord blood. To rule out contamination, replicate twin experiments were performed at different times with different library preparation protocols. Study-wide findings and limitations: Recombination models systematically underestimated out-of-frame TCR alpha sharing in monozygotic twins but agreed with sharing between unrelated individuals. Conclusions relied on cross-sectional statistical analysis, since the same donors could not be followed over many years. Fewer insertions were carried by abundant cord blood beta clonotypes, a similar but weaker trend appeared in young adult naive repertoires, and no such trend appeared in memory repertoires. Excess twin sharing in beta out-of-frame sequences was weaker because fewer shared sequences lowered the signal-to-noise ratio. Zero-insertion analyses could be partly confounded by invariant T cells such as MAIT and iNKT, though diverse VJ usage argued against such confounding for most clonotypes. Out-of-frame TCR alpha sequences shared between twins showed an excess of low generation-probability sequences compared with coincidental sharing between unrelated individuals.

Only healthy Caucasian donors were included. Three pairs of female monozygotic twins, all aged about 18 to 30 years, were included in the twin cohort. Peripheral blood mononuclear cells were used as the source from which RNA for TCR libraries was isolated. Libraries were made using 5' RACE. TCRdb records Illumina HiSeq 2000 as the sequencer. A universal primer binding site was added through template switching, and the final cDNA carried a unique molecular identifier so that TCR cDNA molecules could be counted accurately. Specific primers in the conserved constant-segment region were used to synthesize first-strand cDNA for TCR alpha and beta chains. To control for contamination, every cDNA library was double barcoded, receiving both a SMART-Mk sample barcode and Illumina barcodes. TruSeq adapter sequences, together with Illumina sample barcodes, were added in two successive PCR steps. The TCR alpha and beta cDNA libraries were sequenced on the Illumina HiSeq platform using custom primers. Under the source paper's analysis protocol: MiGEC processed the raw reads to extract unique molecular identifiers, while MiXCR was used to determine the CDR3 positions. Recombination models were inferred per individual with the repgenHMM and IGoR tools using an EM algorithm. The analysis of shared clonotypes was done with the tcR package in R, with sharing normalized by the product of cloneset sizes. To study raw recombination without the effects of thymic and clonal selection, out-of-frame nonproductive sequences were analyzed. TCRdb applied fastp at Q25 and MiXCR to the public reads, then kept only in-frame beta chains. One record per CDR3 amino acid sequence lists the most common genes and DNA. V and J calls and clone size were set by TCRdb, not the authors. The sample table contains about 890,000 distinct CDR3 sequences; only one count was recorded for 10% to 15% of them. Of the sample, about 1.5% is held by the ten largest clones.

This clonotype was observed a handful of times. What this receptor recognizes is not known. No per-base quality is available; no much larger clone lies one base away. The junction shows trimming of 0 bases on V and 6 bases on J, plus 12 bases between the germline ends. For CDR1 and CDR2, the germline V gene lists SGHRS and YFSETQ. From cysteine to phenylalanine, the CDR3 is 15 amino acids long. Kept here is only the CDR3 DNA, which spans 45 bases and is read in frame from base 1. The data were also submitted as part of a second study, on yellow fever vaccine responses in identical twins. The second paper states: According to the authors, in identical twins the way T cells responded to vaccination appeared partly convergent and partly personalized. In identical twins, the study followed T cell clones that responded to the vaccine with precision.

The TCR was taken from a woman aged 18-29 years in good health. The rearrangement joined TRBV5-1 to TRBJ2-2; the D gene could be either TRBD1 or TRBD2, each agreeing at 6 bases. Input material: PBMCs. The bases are TGCGCCAGCAGCTTGGAGGGGGGTTCAGCCGGGGAGCTGTTTTTT. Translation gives CASSLEGGSAGELFF. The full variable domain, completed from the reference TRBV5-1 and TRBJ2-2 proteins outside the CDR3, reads KAGVTQTPRYLIKTRGQQVTLSCSPISGHRSVSWYQQTPGQGLQFLFEYFSETQRNKGNFPGRFSGRQFSNSRSEMNVSTLELGDSALYLCASSLEGGSAGELFFGEGSRLTVL.